What follows are 26 T cell receptor beta chains derived from one specimen sequenced in a study of lymphopenia after photon versus proton radiotherapy (dated by TCRdb to the late 2010s). Preparation of the library involved the immunoSEQ multiplex PCR assay. Entries here come from immuneACCESS through TCRdb and include only in-frame sequences with V and J called. Some clones fail to appear in such tables; in the studies checked, an unresolved V gene covers under half of the shortfall, and the cause of the remainder is unknown. The sample profile shows 55,000 to 70,000 clones; 80% to 95% of them were found once. Of the sample, 2% to 2.5% falls within the top ten clones. Sample: peripheral blood, taken from a patient treated with photon-based radiotherapy. These receptors were taken from a woman in her 40s with cholangiocarcinoma.

Only a few counts were recorded for this clone. The V gene is TRBV9, the J gene TRBJ1-1; D uncertain. V lost 1 base, J lost 1 base, and 8 bases lay in between. The CDR3 totals 14 residues. Germline-derived CDR1 and CDR2 are SGDLS and YYNGEE. The CDR3 DNA is TGTGCCAGCAGCGTAACGTCAGGGAACACTGAAGCTTTCTTT. As protein: CASSVTSGNTEAFF.

The chain links TRBV19 to TRBJ2-2; D perhaps matches TRBD1 (5 bases). V shed 6 bases and J shed 3 bases, with 11 bases lying between them. Germline V gene sequence: CDR1 LNHDA, CDR2 SQIVND (reference sequence). This CDR3 is built from 14 residues. CDR3 nucleotides: TGTGCCAGTAGACAGGAACGTTACACCGGGGAGCTGTTTTTT. Translated: CASRQERYTGELFF.

The rearrangement links TRBV30 to TRBJ1-1; the match to TRBD1 covers 11 bases. Germline values: CDR1 GTSNPN, CDR2 SVGIG (reference sequence). CDR3 size: 15 residues. V was clipped by 2 bases and J by 5 bases; unmatched bases: 7. CDR3 sequence (DNA): TGTGCCTGGAGTCCTCGGACAGGGGGCTGGACTGAAGCTTTCTTT. This encodes CAWSPRTGGWTEAFF.

The rearrangement joins TRBV9 to TRBJ2-7, with TRBD2 matching over 13 bases. CDR1 is SGDLS, CDR2 YYNGEE, per germline. There are 14 residues in the CDR3. V lost 3 bases and J lost 4; bases outside the gene matches: 1. CDR3 sequence (DNA): TGTGCCAGCAGCGGGACTAGCGGGAGTTACGAGCAGTACTTC. It yields the protein CASSGTSGSYEQYF.

The chain combines TRBV6-1 with TRBJ2-3; the match to TRBD1 covers 11 bases. There are 14 residues in the CDR3. The junction had 4 bases not matched to a gene; V was cut back by 7 bases and J by 4 bases. CDR1 is MNHNS, CDR2 SASEGT, per germline. Written as DNA, the CDR3 is TGTGCCAGCAACCCGGGACAGGGGGCAGATACGCAGTATTTT. Translated: CASNPGQGADTQYF.

The chain uses TRBV9 and TRBJ1-1, with D uncertain. This CDR3 has 13 amino acids. Germline V gene sequence: CDR1 SGDLS, CDR2 YYNGEE. V gave up 0 bases and J gave up 3 bases, with 6 bases separating them. The CDR3 DNA reads TGTGCCAGCAGCGTAGACAGCTACACTGAAGCTTTCTTT. It codes for CASSVDSYTEAFF.

This sequence joins TRBV28 and TRBJ2-3; D might be TRBD2 (6 bases). Germline V CDR1 and CDR2: MDHEN, SYDVKM. The CDR3 covers 13 residues. Trimming removed 3 bases at V and 3 bases at J, with 7 bases between. CDR3 DNA: TGTGCCAGCAGTTTTGGGAGGACAGATACGCAGTATTTT. This translates into CASSFGRTDTQYF. Variable domain in full (rest from reference TRBV28 and TRBJ2-3): DVKVTQSSRYLVKRTGEKVFLECVQDMDHENMFWYRQDPGLGLRLIYFSYDVKMKEKGDIPEGYSVSREKKERFSLILESASTNQTSMYLCASSFGRTDTQYFGPGTRLTVL.

This chain joins TRBV28 and TRBJ1-2; no reliable D call. Germline V lookup: CDR1 MDHEN, CDR2 SYDVKM. V was shortened by 6 bases and J by 4 bases, with 15 bases between the two germline ends. This CDR3 region has 14 residues. The CDR3 coding sequence is TGTGCCAGCAGGGCCTATCAGGAACCCTATGGCTACACCTTC. Its translation is CASRAYQEPYGYTF.

The chain is built from TRBV5-4 and TRBJ2-1; tentatively, D is TRBD2 (6 bases). This CDR3 has 17 residues. Germline V lookup: CDR1 SGHNT, CDR2 YYREEE (reference sequence). V was pared by 0 bases and J by 5 bases, with 18 bases between. CDR3 DNA sequence: TGTGCCAGCAGCTTGGCCGGGGCCGGGAGTTCCCACAATGAGCAGTTCTTC. As protein: CASSLAGAGSSHNEQFF.

The chain has TRBV6-1 and TRBJ1-4; D is undetermined. This CDR3 has 14 residues. The V end was cut by 7 bases, the J end by 0 bases, with 9 bases between. Looked up from germline, CDR1 is MNHNS and CDR2 is SASEGT. CDR3 sequence reads: CASTAVATNEKLFF. The CDR3 DNA sequence: TGTGCCAGCACCGCCGTTGCAACTAATGAAAAACTGTTTTTT.

This clone was found once. The rearrangement uses TRBV11-3 and TRBJ2-1; no clear D gene. This CDR3 contains 16 residues. Trimming cost V 5 bases and J 7 bases, with 21 bases left between them. Per the germline V gene, CDR1 is SGHNT and CDR2 is YENEEA. CDR3 DNA: TGTGCCAGCAGCCCATCGGTAGGTCGAGGTGCGAATGAGCAGTTCTTC. Amino acids: CASSPSVGRGANEQFF.

J is TRBJ1-1 and V is TRBV2, with no clear D. Trimming took 11 bases from V and 1 from J, leaving 11 bases between them. The germline CDR1 and CDR2 sequences are SNHLY and FYNNEI. The CDR3 runs to 12 residues. In nucleotides, the CDR3 is TGTGCCTATAGCAAAGGGAACACTGAAGCTTTCTTT. Its protein is CAYSKGNTEAFF.

The chain employs TRBV18 and TRBJ1-1, with TRBD1 identical over 8 bases. CDR1 is KGHSH, CDR2 LQKENI, per germline. Trimming cost V 5 bases and J 1 base; bases outside gene matches: 3. The CDR3 is 14 residues long. Here the CDR3 reads CASSGQGKNTEAFF. The CDR3 DNA reads TGTGCCAGCTCAGGACAGGGAAAGAACACTGAAGCTTTCTTT.

In its sample, this clone was seen once. This chain links TRBV11-1 with TRBJ2-5; no definite D call. The V gene lost 5 bases and the J gene lost 0 bases, with 10 bases spanning the gap. This CDR3 has 14 residues. From germline, CDR1 is SGHAT and CDR2 FQDESV (reference sequence). The CDR3 spells CASSLVGYQETQYF. For the CDR3, the DNA is TGTGCCAGCAGCCTCGTAGGATACCAAGAGACCCAGTACTTC.

This chain uses TRBV30 with TRBJ1-2; the match to TRBD1 covers 7 bases. V shed 3 bases, J shed 4 bases, and the junction held 8 bases outside the gene matches. This CDR3 region has 14 residues. Germline assignment: CDR1 GTSNPN and CDR2 SVGIG (reference sequence). CDR3 nucleotide sequence: TGTGCCTGGAGGCGACAGGGCGCTCCCTATGGCTACACCTTC. Amino acids: CAWRRQGAPYGYTF.

This chain uses TRBV5-1 with TRBJ2-3, with TRBD1 matching 9 bases. CDR3 length equals 16 residues. The germline gives CDR1 SGHRS, CDR2 YFSETQ. The trim removed 5 bases at V and 3 bases at J, leaving 10 bases unmatched. The CDR3 nucleotides read TGCGCCAGCAGACAGGGGGCGCGTGGTAGGACAGATACGCAGTATTTT. It yields the protein CASRQGARGRTDTQYF.

Concerning this clone itself: The same CDR3 arises from other DNA sequences in this sample as well. The CDR3 region has the DNA TGTGCCAGCAGCTTGAACAATGAGCAGTTCTTC. Translation: CASSLNNEQFF. V and J are TRBV7-9 and TRBJ2-1; unclear D gene. V was clipped by 3 bases and J by 5 bases, with 2 bases between them. Germline lookup yields CDR1 SEHNR and CDR2 FQNEAQ (reference sequence). The CDR3 has 11 amino acids. Combining the CDR3 with reference TRBV7-9 and TRBJ2-1 gives the whole variable domain DTGVSQNPRHKITKRGQNVTFRCDPISEHNRLYWYRQTLGQGPEFLTYFQNEAQLEKSRLLSDRFSAERPKGSFSTLEIQRTEQGDSAMYLCASSLNNEQFFGPGTRLTVL.

This chain links TRBV10-3 with TRBJ1-1; weak D call: TRBD1 (6 bases). Germline V gives CDR1 ENHRY, CDR2 SYGVKD. The germline V and J ends were trimmed by 3 bases and 1 base, with 18 bases remaining between them. This CDR3 is built from 17 residues. CDR3 in amino acids: CAISELVGQGSNTEAFF. The CDR3 region has the DNA TGTGCCATCAGTGAATTGGTGGGGCAGGGGTCGAACACTGAAGCTTTCTTT.

The V gene is TRBV5-1, the J gene TRBJ1-3; possibly TRBD1 for D (6 bases). The germline gives CDR1 SGHRS, CDR2 YFSETQ. The CDR3 totals 14 residues. The V gene lost 6 bases and the J gene lost 4 bases, with 14 bases spanning the gap. The CDR3 nucleotides are TGCGCCAGCACGGCGGAGGGGGTCGGAAACACCATATATTTT. Translated: CASTAEGVGNTIYF.

The chain combines TRBV6-5 with TRBJ1-1; perhaps TRBD1 as D (5 bases). The CDR3 consists of 11 residues. The germline V gene encodes CDR1 MNHEY and CDR2 SVGAGI. Deletions cut 9 bases from V and 2 bases from J, with 7 bases between. CDR3 DNA: TGTGCCAGGAGGGGTAACACTGAAGCTTTCTTT. It is translated as CARRGNTEAFF.

The V and J genes are TRBV7-2 and TRBJ1-5; a possible D gene is TRBD1 (6 bases). The germline V gene has CDR1 SGHTA and CDR2 FQGNSA. The CDR3 extends over 14 amino acids. The germline V and J ends were trimmed by 3 bases and 5 bases, with 11 bases remaining between them. CDR3 residues: CASSFGPGDQPQHF. DNA for the CDR3: TGTGCCAGCAGCTTTGGGCCAGGGGATCAGCCCCAGCATTTT. Drawing the rest from reference TRBV7-2 and TRBJ1-5, the complete variable domain is GAGVSQSPSNKVTEKGKDVELRCDPISGHTALYWYRQSLGQGLEFLIYFQGNSAPDKSGLPSDRFSAERTGGSVSTLTIQRTQQEDSAVYLCASSFGPGDQPQHFGDGTRLSIL.

The chain has TRBV4-2 and TRBJ1-2; D not certain. The V end was cut by 0 bases, the J end by 2 bases, with 19 bases between. CDR1 is LGHNA, CDR2 YNFKEQ, per germline. This CDR3 spans 18 amino acids. CDR3 amino acids: CASSQDWPVSRLNYGYTF. CDR3 DNA: TGTGCCAGCAGCCAAGATTGGCCGGTTAGCCGACTAAACTATGGCTACACCTTC.

CDR3 bases: TGTGCCAGTAGTATAAACTCGGTTGAAGCTTTCTTT. Translating it yields CASSINSVEAFF. V and J are TRBV19 and TRBJ1-1; no firm D call. Germline CDR1 reads LNHDA; CDR2 reads SQIVND (reference sequence). The CDR3 runs 12 residues. Trimming stripped 2 bases from V and 7 bases from J, with 8 bases between. Full variable domain (missing parts from reference TRBV19 and TRBJ1-1): DGGITQSPKYLFRKEGQNVTLSCEQNLNHDAMYWYRQDPGQGLRLIYYSQIVNDFQKGDIAEGYSVSREKKESFPLTVTSAQKNPTAFYLCASSINSVEAFFGQGTRLTVV.

This clone was seen just once. The DNA for the CDR3 is TGTGCCAGCAGCGTCGACAGGGTCCCTGGAAACACCATATATTTT. It codes for CASSVDRVPGNTIYF. The chain has TRBV9 and TRBJ1-3; the match to TRBD1 covers 7 bases. From germline, CDR1 is SGDLS and CDR2 YYNGEE. This CDR3 contains 15 residues. V shed 2 bases, J shed 2 bases, and the junction held 4 bases outside the gene matches. The entire variable domain, with the rest obtained from reference TRBV9 and TRBJ1-3, is as follows: DSGVTQTPKHLITATGQRVTLRCSPRSGDLSVYWYQQSLDQGLQFLIQYYNGEERAKGNILERFSAQQFPDLHSELNLSSLELGDSALYFCASSVDRVPGNTIYFGEGSWLTVV.

This chain connects TRBV14 to TRBJ1-1; perhaps TRBD1 as D (5 bases). CDR3 length: 15 residues. The V gene's germline CDR1 is SGHDN and CDR2 FVKESK. Trimming removed 4 bases at V and 1 base at J, with 13 bases between. In DNA, the CDR3 is TGTGCCAGCAGCCCTCGAGCAGGGCCGAACACTGAAGCTTTCTTT. Its protein product is CASSPRAGPNTEAFF.

The chain joins TRBV19 to TRBJ1-2, with TRBD1 matching over 7 bases. The germline V gene encodes CDR1 LNHDA and CDR2 SQIVND (reference sequence). V lost 4 bases to trimming and J lost 4 bases; unmatched junction nucleotides: 3. The CDR3 loop spans 13 amino acids. The CDR3 DNA sequence: TGTGCCAGTAGTACGACAGGGTTCTATGGCTACACCTTC. Translation gives CASSTTGFYGYTF.